The present T cell receptor beta chain was sequenced within a study of shared clonotypes between healthy human individuals. Overall study: The composition of the donors was a couple of women and three men aged 18 to 49.

The CDR3 has 12 amino acids. CDR1 is MNHNS and CDR2 is SASEGT in the germline V gene. The V and J ends lost 7 bases and 10 bases respectively, with 16 bases between them. TCRdb's copy holds only in-frame clones and misses some; the assay was immunoSEQ multiplex PCR. Of around 530,000 clones in the sample, roughly four fifths were seen once. This sequence joins TRBV6-1 and TRBJ1-1; TRBD1 might be the D (5 bases). This clonotype was obtained from a woman aged 40 to 50 in good health. Some clones in this sample may be carry-over from other donors' samples. The sequenced sample was PBMCs. The CDR3 coding sequence is TGTGCCAGCACTCCCTGGGGGATGGGAGCTTTCTTT. It yields the protein CASTPWGMGAFF.